The T cell receptor (beta chain) under discussion was sequenced for a study of radiation and T cells in renal cell carcinoma. At the level of the study: Nephrectomy followed 15 Gy stereotactic body radiation by 4 weeks.

The CDR3 has 13 residues. Germline-derived CDR1 and CDR2 are LNHDA and SQIVND (reference sequence). Trimming took 6 bases from V and 8 from J; bases not matched to a gene: 8. Produced via immunoSEQ multiplex PCR; TCRdb's table is partial and in-frame only. Found here are some 150,000 clones, over 80% of them singletons; the top ten hold approximately 24%. Notes on the study in general: Pretreatment tumor biopsies were lacking, so baseline clonotypes are unknown.

Of note for this clone: Its antigen is still unknown.

Time point of the sample: baseline pretreatment blood. Regarding treatment: 15 Gy SBRT to primary tumor, nephrectomy 4 weeks later. Radiation-treated patients gave blood at baseline, week 2 and week 4. This renal cell carcinoma was of the clear cell type. The chain carries TRBV19 and TRBJ1-1; 8 nucleotides line up with TRBD1. The TCR sequence derives from a woman in her fifties or sixties with renal cell carcinoma. The sequences come from blood, collected from a patient whose treatment included radiotherapy and nephrectomy. CDR3 nucleotide sequence: TGTGCCAGTAGATCCGGGACAGGAGGGGAAGCTTTCTTT. Encoded protein: CASRSGTGGEAFF.